These 3 T cell receptor beta chains came from one sample sequenced in a study of T cell repertoires in cytomegalovirus infection. TCRdb called the reads again in MiXCR, with one record for every CDR3 protein. Of approximately 730,000 distinct CDR3 sequences in the sample, about 27% were seen once. Their cognate antigens are unknown. Sequences were derived from cultured CD8+ T cells from PBMCs, sampled from culture after CMV antigen stimulation. Receptors were obtained from a human donor in good health (CMV status not recorded). Some clones in this sample may be carry-over from other donors' samples.

The chain has TRBV27 and TRBJ1-2; D uncertain. The CDR3 consists of 14 residues. The germline V gene has CDR1 MNHEY and CDR2 SMNVEV (reference sequence). Trimming cost V 3 bases and J 4 bases, with 12 bases left between them. The DNA of the CDR3 is TGTGCCAGCAGTTTCGGGTCGCCTAGCTATGGCTACACCTTC. It specifies CASSFGSPSYGYTF.

Only a few counts were recorded for this clonotype. DNA for the CDR3: TGTGCCAGCAGCCTTTCTAGCGGAGTAGCCAAAAACATTCAGTACTTC. It codes for CASSLSSGVAKNIQYF. The chain links TRBV7-9 to TRBJ2-4; 7 bases agree with TRBD2. Trimming cost V 5 bases and J 0 bases; bases outside gene matches: 7. This CDR3 spans 16 amino acids. Germline V gene sequence: CDR1 SEHNR, CDR2 FQNEAQ (reference sequence).

This sequence joins TRBV9 and TRBJ2-1; tentative D call: TRBD2 (5 bases). The germline CDR1 and CDR2 sequences are SGDLS and YYNGEE. This CDR3 contains 18 residues. V lost 3 bases and J lost 3, with 22 bases in between. The CDR3 DNA sequence: TGTGCCAGCAGCGCCCCTCAGTTTTCGGGGTCTCGCTACAATGAGCAGTTCTTC. Translated: CASSAPQFSGSRYNEQFF.